Listed below are T cell receptor beta chains from one sample, sequenced in a study of blood T cell repertoires in COVID-19. Repertoires were generated with immunoSEQ multiplex PCR, while TCRdb's copy carries only in-frame clones and drops some. The sample carries about 170,000 clones, around four fifths recorded once. The specimen sequenced was peripheral blood. The receptor source for this set is a woman older than 75 with COVID-19, enrolled during active disease. Each CDR3 is given with its conserved first and last residue. A D gene is named only where the DNA matches it firmly. Clone size appears in some rows only: once, few, many, or a class for an expanded clone.

>-|TRBV27|-|TRBJ1-6
CASSLLLYNSPLHF
TGTGCCAGCAGTTTACTTCTTTATAATTCACCCCTCCACTTT
>once|TRBV7-2|-|TRBJ2-7
CASRSGPNYEQYF
TGTGCCAGCAGATCGGGTCCCAACTACGAGCAGTACTTC
>-|TRBV7-8|-|TRBJ2-3
CASSGISSTDTQYF
TGTGCCAGCTCGGGGATTTCTAGCACAGATACGCAGTATTTT
>-|TRBV30|-|TRBJ1-2
CAWSLKHGLSNYGYTF
TGTGCCTGGAGTTTAAAACACGGACTCTCTAACTATGGCTACACCTTC
>-|TRBV4-1|TRBD1|TRBJ1-1
CASSQLPGQRNTEAFF
TGCGCCAGCAGCCAGCTACCGGGACAGAGGAACACTGAAGCTTTCTTT
>-|TRBV19|-|TRBJ2-1
CASRRWDGSNEQFF
TGTGCCAGTAGGAGGTGGGATGGGAGCAATGAGCAGTTCTTC
>-|TRBV4-2|-|TRBJ1-2
CASSQDLNYGYTF
TGTGCCAGCAGCCAAGACCTGAACTATGGCTACACCTTC
>few|TRBV18|TRBD2|TRBJ2-1
CASSPYLWPSGTRNEQFF
TGTGCCAGCTCACCTTATCTCTGGCCTAGCGGTACACGGAATGAGCAGTTCTTC
>few|TRBV6-4|TRBD1|TRBJ2-3
CASSDRDSRRLLTDTQYF
TGTGCCAGCAGTGACCGGGACAGCCGACGACTTCTCACAGATACGCAGTATTTT
>-|TRBV3-1/TRBV3-2|-|TRBJ1-6
CASSQHGDSPLHF
TGTGCCAGCAGCCAGCACGGGGATTCACCCCTCCACTTT
>-|TRBV29-1|-|TRBJ2-7
CSLSTVSSYEQYF
TGCAGCCTCTCGACAGTTTCTTCCTACGAGCAGTACTTC
>-|TRBV7-8|-|TRBJ1-2
CASSLARMAGARGGYTF
TGTGCCAGCAGCTTAGCAAGGATGGCAGGGGCCCGAGGGGGCTACACCTTC
>once|TRBV9|TRBD1|TRBJ2-1
CASSGDRGALNEQFF
TGTGCCAGCAGTGGGGACAGGGGGGCATTAAATGAGCAGTTCTTC
>-|TRBV7-3|-|TRBJ2-2
CASSLTSGTMETGELFF
TGTGCCAGCAGCTTAACTTCTGGGACAATGGAGACCGGGGAGCTGTTTTTT
>-|TRBV18|-|TRBJ2-7
CASSATGISDEQYF
TGTGCCAGCTCAGCAACAGGGATTTCGGACGAGCAGTACTTC
>-|TRBV28|-|TRBJ1-1
CASSPQANTEAFF
TGTGCCAGCAGCCCGCAAGCGAACACTGAAGCTTTCTTT
>-|TRBV18|-|TRBJ1-2
CASSPQGIYGYTF
TGTGCCAGCTCACCACAGGGGATCTATGGCTACACCTTC
>-|TRBV4-1|-|TRBJ2-7
CASSQDHSFSSYEQYF
TGCGCCAGCAGCCAAGATCACAGCTTTAGCTCCTACGAGCAGTACTTC
>-|TRBV7-2|-|TRBJ1-2
CASSYLENHGYTF
TGTGCCAGCAGCTACTTAGAGAATCATGGCTACACCTTC
>-|TRBV2|TRBD1|TRBJ2-1
CASSRQGANEQFF
TGTGCCAGCAGTCGACAGGGGGCCAATGAGCAGTTCTTC
>-|TRBV5-1|-|TRBJ2-3
CASSPNTDTQYF
TGCGCCAGCAGCCCTAATACAGATACGCAGTATTTT
>-|TRBV18|TRBD2|TRBJ2-5
CASSLRVGGTEETQYF
TGTGCCAGCTCACTGCGGGTCGGGGGGACGGAAGAGACCCAGTACTTC
>-|TRBV6-6|TRBD1|TRBJ1-2
CASSTGDRVVF
TGTGCCAGCAGTACCGGGGACAGGGTTGTCTTC
>once|TRBV5-1|TRBD1|TRBJ2-1
CASSLTGGSDEQFF
TGCGCCAGCAGCTTGACAGGGGGTTCGGATGAGCAGTTCTTC
>-|TRBV2|TRBD1|TRBJ2-3
CASSLRQGAAVTQYF
TGTGCCAGCAGCCTAAGACAGGGGGCTGCTGTTACGCAGTATTTT
>-|TRBV30|-|TRBJ2-5
CAWIFSGGGTQYF
TGTGCCTGGATTTTCAGTGGAGGAGGGACCCAGTACTTC
>-|TRBV5-1|TRBD2|TRBJ2-1
CASSRDGTSYNEQFF
TGCGCCAGCAGCCGTGATGGGACTAGCTACAATGAGCAGTTCTTC
>-|TRBV18|-|TRBJ2-3
CASSLDSPSQYF
TGTGCCAGCTCCCTGGACTCTCCTTCGCAGTATTTT
>-|TRBV12-5|TRBD1|TRBJ2-7
CASVFSGGEQYF
TGTGCTAGTGTCTTTTCAGGGGGAGAGCAGTACTTC
>-|TRBV9|-|TRBJ2-1
CASSVTTDRYNEQFF
TGTGCCAGCAGCGTTACGACAGACAGGTACAATGAGCAGTTCTTC
>-|TRBV23-1|-|TRBJ2-5
CASIPVARETQYF
TGCGCCAGCATCCCGGTCGCTAGAGAGACCCAGTACTTC
>many|TRBV5-4|-|TRBJ1-2
CASSFLTGSNYGYTF
TGTGCCAGCAGCTTCCTGACAGGAAGTAACTATGGCTACACCTTC
>-|TRBV5-4|-|TRBJ1-3
CASSLDQTGNTIYF
TGTGCCAGCAGCTTGGACCAGACTGGAAACACCATATATTTT
>-|TRBV10-1|-|TRBJ2-3
CASSDPGTDTQYF
TGCGCCAGCAGTGACCCAGGGACAGATACGCAGTATTTT
>-|TRBV21-1|-|TRBJ2-7
CASSKLAGELSYEQYF
TGTGCCAGCAGCAAACTAGCGGGGGAACTCTCCTACGAGCAGTACTTC
>-|TRBV7-9|-|TRBJ2-2
CASSPRGFRNTGELFF
TGTGCCAGCAGCCCAAGAGGGTTTCGGAACACCGGGGAGCTGTTTTTT
>-|TRBV6-5|TRBD1|TRBJ2-1
CASRTGLRPYNEQFF
TGTGCCAGCAGGACAGGGCTCCGACCCTACAATGAGCAGTTCTTC
>-|TRBV9|-|TRBJ2-3
CASSAVQGSRTDTQYF
TGTGCCAGCAGCGCCGTTCAGGGGAGCCGTACGGATACGCAGTATTTT
>-|TRBV3-1/TRBV3-2|TRBD2|TRBJ2-2
CASSPRLAGDAGELFF
TGTGCCAGCAGCCCAAGATTAGCGGGAGACGCCGGGGAGCTGTTTTTT